The present TCR beta chain was sequenced within a study of blood T cell repertoires in COVID-19. The method was immunoSEQ multiplex PCR; TCRdb's version includes in-frame clones alone and lacks a portion of them. Among about 200,000 clones, 89% were seen once, and the ten largest hold approximately 8%. This CDR3 has 16 amino acids. The V gene's germline CDR1 is SGHDT and CDR2 YYEEEE. The V segment lost 6 bases and the J segment 5 bases; nucleotides outside the gene matches: 15. Sequencing was done on a sample of PBMCs or T cells enriched from blood (not recorded which). The chain employs TRBV5-6 and TRBJ2-7, with TRBD1 matching over 9 bases. The clonotype was recovered from a woman younger than 35 who had recovered from COVID-19. The chain's CDR3 is CASTPAPGQGLDEQYF. The DNA for the CDR3 is TGTGCCAGCACCCCGGCCCCGGGACAGGGTTTGGACGAGCAGTACTTC.